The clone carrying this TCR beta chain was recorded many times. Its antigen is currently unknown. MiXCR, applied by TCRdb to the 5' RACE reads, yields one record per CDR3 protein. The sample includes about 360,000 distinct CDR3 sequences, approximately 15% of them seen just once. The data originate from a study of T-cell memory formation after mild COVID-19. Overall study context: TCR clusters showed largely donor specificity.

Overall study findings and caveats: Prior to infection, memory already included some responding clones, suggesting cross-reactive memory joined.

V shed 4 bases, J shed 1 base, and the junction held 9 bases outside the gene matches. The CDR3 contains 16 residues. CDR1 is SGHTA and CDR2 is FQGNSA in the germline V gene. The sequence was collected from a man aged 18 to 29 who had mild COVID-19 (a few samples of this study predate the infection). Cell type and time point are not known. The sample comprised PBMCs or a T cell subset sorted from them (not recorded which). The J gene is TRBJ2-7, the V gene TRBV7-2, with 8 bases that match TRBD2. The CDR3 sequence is CASSSPTSEGSYEQYF. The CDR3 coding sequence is TGTGCCAGCAGCTCGCCGACTAGCGAGGGATCCTACGAGCAGTACTTC.